The TCR beta chain described here comes from a study of patients and donors after allogeneic stem cell transplantation. TCRdb re-analysed the RT-PCR reads in MiXCR, keeping a single row per CDR3 protein. Here the sample spans fewer than 95,000 distinct CDR3 sequences, just under 5% being singletons. V lost 3 bases, J lost 6 bases, and 17 bases lay in between. Germline V gene sequence: CDR1 KGHSH, CDR2 LQKENI. The CDR3 is 15 residues long. This chain links TRBV18 with TRBJ1-2; no firm D call. Sequencing input: blood, either unsorted or a sorted T cell fraction (not recorded which). The origin of this receptor is a human donor who was either an allogeneic HSCT recipient or a stem cell or donor lymphocyte infusion donor (not recorded which). It is not recorded whose cells these are; they may come from a transplant donor. CDR3 nucleotides: TGTGCCAGCTCACCCTGGGTAGCAGGCCCAGATGGCTACACCTTC. Its protein is CASSPWVAGPDGYTF.